This TCR beta chain was sequenced during a study of cytomegalovirus exposure and HLA in healthy donors. About the study: As released early, the data held some 85 million unique TCRs from HLA-typed donors.

This clone came up once. Its cognate antigen is unknown. Overall study results and limits: A later analysis linked a missense DCLRE1C variant to TCR beta V- and J-gene trimming. In vitro checks showed that a few CMV-associated chains really do target CMV antigens.

PCR involved 60 Vbeta and 13 Jbeta primers. Clones were sequenced by immunoSEQ multiplex PCR, and TCRdb holds only the in-frame ones, with some missing. Here the sample spans fewer than 200,000 clones, more than 80% being singletons. The sample taken for sequencing was PBMCs. The sequence was obtained from a woman younger than 35 in good health and CMV-seronegative.

CDR3 sequence: CASSSLIQGNNYGYTF. CDR3 bases: TGTGCCAGCAGTTCTCTCATACAGGGGAATAACTATGGCTACACCTTC. V gene TRBV5-6 combines with J gene TRBJ1-2; 7 bases fit TRBD1. The ends lost 5 bases at V and 1 base at J; junction bases unmatched: 11. The length of the CDR3 is 16 residues. Germline V gene lookup returns CDR1 SGHDT and CDR2 YYEEEE.